The source of this T cell receptor (beta chain) is a study of blood T cells in healthy people across ages. Germline trimming cut 3 bases from V and 0 bases from J; bases unmatched to any gene: 13. Germline-derived CDR1 and CDR2 are ENHRY and SYGVKD. The length of the CDR3 is 19 residues. Sample-barcoded 5' priming and a J-beta primer mix drove a second PCR of roughly 6 to 12 cycles. A tag from a template-switch adaptor with 12 random nucleotides marked each cDNA molecule. TCRdb passed the 5' RACE reads through MiXCR, listing each CDR3 protein once. The repertoire holds about 1,000,000 distinct CDR3 sequences, with 40% to 45% as singletons.

This chain connects TRBV10-3 to TRBJ2-4, with 8 nucleotides matching TRBD2. The sample was blood. This sequence originates from a woman aged 60-75 years in good health. This CDR3 is CAISDGLAGPPLAKNIQYF. The DNA of the CDR3 is TGTGCCATCAGTGATGGCTTAGCGGGACCCCCTCTAGCCAAAAACATTCAGTACTTC.